A single sample gave rise to the 7 T cell receptor beta chains below, sequenced in a study of blood T cell repertoires in COVID-19. Some clones are missing from TCRdb's copy, which holds only in-frame ones; the method was immunoSEQ multiplex PCR. The sample has approximately 130,000 clones, 83% seen once. Sequencing input: PBMCs or T cells enriched from blood (not recorded which). Receptor source: a man under 40 who had recovered from COVID-19.

The chain recombines TRBV5-1 with TRBJ2-5, with 8 bases identical to TRBD2. Germline trimming cut 0 bases from V and 9 bases from J; bases unmatched to any gene: 4. Germline V gene lookup returns CDR1 SGHRS and CDR2 YFSETQ. The CDR3 is 13 residues long. CDR3 bases: TGCGCCAGCAGCTTGGAGTTCGGGGGGGCCCAGTACTTC. Protein sequence: CASSLEFGGAQYF.

For the CDR3, the DNA is TGTGCCAGCAGTGAGGGTGGATGGGACAGACGGAACACTGAAGCTTTCTTT. Protein product: CASSEGGWDRRNTEAFF. The chain couples TRBV6-1 to TRBJ1-1; 7 bases are a match to TRBD1. The CDR3 runs to 17 residues. Germline V gene lookup returns CDR1 MNHNS and CDR2 SASEGT. V shed 3 bases, J shed 1 base, and the junction held 11 bases outside the gene matches.

Remarks on this clone: This could be a read error, since a much larger clone is one nucleotide away. The chain joins TRBV27 to TRBJ2-7; 11 bases match TRBD2. Per the germline V gene, CDR1 is MNHEY and CDR2 is SMNVEV (reference sequence). Losses at the gene ends were 6 bases for V and 3 bases for J; bases not matched to a gene: 7. The CDR3 totals 15 residues. CDR3 coding DNA: TGTGCCAGCAGACCCGCCGGGACTAGCGGCTACGAGCAGTACTTC. Translated, it gives CASRPAGTSGYEQYF.

Here the CDR3 reads CASSQGRVVEWRYNEQFF. CDR3 nucleotide sequence: TGTGCCAGCAGCCAAGGGCGCGTCGTCGAGTGGCGGTACAATGAGCAGTTCTTC. The rearrangement links TRBV14 to TRBJ2-1; D not resolved. The CDR3 totals 18 residues. From germline, CDR1 is SGHDN and CDR2 FVKESK. Between the trimmed V and J ends, which lost 1 base and 4 bases, there was a span of 20 bases.

This clone has just a few counts. The rearrangement uses TRBV3-1 (or the pseudogene TRBV3-2) and TRBJ1-3; D uncertain. Trimming took off 0 bases at V and 0 bases at J, with 6 bases between the two ends. CDR1 is LGHDT and CDR2 is YNNKEL in the germline V gene (reference sequence). This CDR3 contains 15 residues. The DNA for the CDR3 is TGTGCCAGCAGCCAAGATACAATCTCTGGAAACACCATATATTTT. Translating it yields CASSQDTISGNTIYF.

This clone was seen a handful of times. DNA of the CDR3: TGTGCCAGTATGTCTGTCGGTAGGGGTGGCACTGAAGCTTTCTTT. Amino acid sequence: CASMSVGRGGTEAFF. The rearrangement links TRBV19 to TRBJ1-1; perhaps TRBD1 as D (5 bases). This CDR3 contains 15 residues. Germline loops: CDR1 LNHDA, CDR2 SQIVND (reference sequence). Trimming stripped 7 bases from V and 4 bases from J, with 19 bases between.

This clone was detected once. The chain uses TRBV18 and TRBJ2-7; D may be TRBD2 (5 bases). The CDR3 loop spans 14 amino acids. The germline V gene has CDR1 KGHSH and CDR2 LQKENI. Trimming removed 0 bases at V and 4 bases at J, with 10 bases between. For the CDR3, the DNA is TGTGCCAGCTCACCACCAAGCCAGCGGTACGAGCAGTACTTC. This encodes CASSPPSQRYEQYF. Full variable domain (outside the CDR3, taken from reference TRBV18 and TRBJ2-7): NAGVMQNPRHLVRRRGQEARLRCSPMKGHSHVYWYRQLPEEGLKFMVYLQKENIIDESGMPKERFSAEFPKEGPSILRIQQVVRGDSAAYFCASSPPSQRYEQYFGPGTRLTVT.